This T cell receptor (beta chain) was sequenced during a study of early T cells in non-severe SARS-CoV-2 infection (dated by TCRdb to about 2021). In terms of the full investigation: Because TCR sequencing relied on bulk RNA taken from unsorted whole blood, pairing of alpha and beta chains was not possible.

Notes on this clonotype: Which antigen it targets is not known. Within one base of it there is no much larger clone, and no base qualities were kept.

This was a case-control study nested in a cohort of healthcare workers in London, UK, who had nasopharyngeal swab PCR tests and blood samples taken every week. Healthcare workers were recruited during the week of the UK lockdown, between 23 and 31 March 2020, and followed weekly for up to roughly 15 weeks. Library method: 5' RACE. The instrument was a NextSeq 500. In the TCR library protocol, unique molecular identifiers were attached to individual cDNA molecules to correct for PCR bias and sequencing error. Sequencing covered both TCR alpha and beta chains, and within each sample the abundances of alpha and beta sequences were tightly co-correlated. The paper's processing steps were these. Decombinator V4 was used to annotate TCR sequences for V gene, J gene and CDR3. Expanded TCRs were defined as changing significantly between any two time points under a Poisson model with p below 0.0001. TCR abundances were normalised to the total number of TCRs sequenced per sample and expressed as counts per million. A search of VDJdb, accessed on 1 November 2021, was run for TCRs annotated to CMV, EBV and SARS-CoV-2, with TCRs annotated for multiple antigens excluded. The raw public reads went through TCRdb reprocessing: fastp at Q25, MiXCR clone calling, in-frame beta chains kept. Every CDR3 protein is listed once, alongside the most common genes and DNA of its rows. TCRdb, not the authors, supplied the V and J calls. The sample table lists tens of thousands of distinct CDR3 sequences, around 19% of them with a count of one. The ten largest clones add up to 8.9% of the sample.

Beyond this particular receptor, the publication reports: Matching against VDJdb was skewed toward anti-spike CD8 responses, likely underestimated virus-specific expansions, and missed private and CD4 specificities.

The sample consisted of whole blood, taken at baseline. The TCR sequence derives from an adult who was a healthcare worker with PCR-confirmed SARS-CoV-2 infection or an uninfected control (not recorded which).

The CDR3: CASSFGTSGLYEQYF. The nucleotide sequence reads as follows: TGTGCCAGTAGTTTCGGGACTAGCGGGCTCTACGAGCAGTACTTC. The V and J segments used are TRBV19 and TRBJ2-7; TRBD2 fits 12 bases in the junction. Including cysteine and phenylalanine, the CDR3 has 15 amino acids. Of all the DNA, just the CDR3 is kept, 45 bases in frame from base 1. CDR1 LNHDA and CDR2 SQIVND were looked up in the germline V gene (reference sequence). Relative to germline, V is missing 5 bases and J is missing 3 bases, with 5 bases of the junction outside any gene match. The entire variable domain, with the stretches around the CDR3 drawn from the reference TRBV19 and TRBJ2-7 proteins, is DGGITQSPKYLFRKEGQNVTLSCEQNLNHDAMYWYRQDPGQGLRLIYYSQIVNDFQKGDIAEGYSVSREKKESFPLTVTSAQKNPTAFYLCASSFGTSGLYEQYFGPGTRLTVT.